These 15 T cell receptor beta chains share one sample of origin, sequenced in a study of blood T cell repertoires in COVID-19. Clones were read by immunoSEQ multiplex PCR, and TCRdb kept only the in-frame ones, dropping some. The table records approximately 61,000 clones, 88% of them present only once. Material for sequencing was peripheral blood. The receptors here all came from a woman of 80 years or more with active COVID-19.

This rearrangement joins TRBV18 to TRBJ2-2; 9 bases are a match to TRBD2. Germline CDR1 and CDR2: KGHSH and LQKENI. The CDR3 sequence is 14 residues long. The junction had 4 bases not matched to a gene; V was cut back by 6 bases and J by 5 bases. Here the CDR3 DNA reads TGTGCCAGCTCTAGCGGGGGAAGAACCGGGGAGCTGTTTTTT. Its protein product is CASSSGGRTGELFF.

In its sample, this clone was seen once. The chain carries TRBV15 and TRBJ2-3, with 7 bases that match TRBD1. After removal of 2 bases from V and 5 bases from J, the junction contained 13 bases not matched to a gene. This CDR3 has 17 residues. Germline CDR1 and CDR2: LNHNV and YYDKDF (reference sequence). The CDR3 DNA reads TGTGCCACCAGCAGATACAGGGGTCGGGCCTTTAAAGATACGCAGTATTTT. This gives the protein CATSRYRGRAFKDTQYF.

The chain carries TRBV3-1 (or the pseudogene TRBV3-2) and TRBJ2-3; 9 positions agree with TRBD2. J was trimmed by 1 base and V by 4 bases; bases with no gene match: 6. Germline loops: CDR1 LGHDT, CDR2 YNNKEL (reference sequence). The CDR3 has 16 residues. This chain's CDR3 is CASSRLKRGGTDTQYF. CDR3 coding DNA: TGTGCCAGCAGCCGGCTCAAGCGGGGGGGCACAGATACGCAGTATTTT.

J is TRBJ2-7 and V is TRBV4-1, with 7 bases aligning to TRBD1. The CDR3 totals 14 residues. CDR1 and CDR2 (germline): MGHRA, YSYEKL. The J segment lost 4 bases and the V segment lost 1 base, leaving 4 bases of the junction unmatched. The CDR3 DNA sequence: TGCGCCAGCAGCCAAGGCGACAGGGAGTACGAGCAGTACTTC. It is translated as CASSQGDREYEQYF.

This CDR3 reads CASSQDRALFF. CDR3 sequence (DNA): TGTGCCAGCAGCCAGGACAGGGCACTGTTTTTT. The chain joins TRBV3-1 (or the pseudogene TRBV3-2) to TRBJ1-4, with 8 bases aligning to TRBD1. Trimming at V came to 3 bases and at J to 13 bases, leaving 1 base not matched to a gene. From germline, CDR1 is LGHDT and CDR2 YNNKEL (reference sequence). The CDR3 runs to 11 residues.

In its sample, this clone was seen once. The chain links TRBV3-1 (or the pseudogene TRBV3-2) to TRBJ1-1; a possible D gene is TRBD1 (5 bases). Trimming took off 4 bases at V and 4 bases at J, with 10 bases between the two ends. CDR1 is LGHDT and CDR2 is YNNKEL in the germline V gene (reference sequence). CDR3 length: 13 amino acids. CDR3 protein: CASSLGRVTEAFF. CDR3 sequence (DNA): TGTGCCAGCAGCCTGGGCAGGGTCACTGAAGCTTTCTTT.

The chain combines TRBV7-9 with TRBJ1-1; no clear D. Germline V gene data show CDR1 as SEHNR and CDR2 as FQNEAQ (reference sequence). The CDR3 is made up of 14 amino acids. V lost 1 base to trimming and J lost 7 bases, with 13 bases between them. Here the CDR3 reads CASSLGGSKGEAFF. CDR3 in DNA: TGTGCCAGCAGCTTAGGAGGGTCTAAGGGTGAAGCTTTCTTT. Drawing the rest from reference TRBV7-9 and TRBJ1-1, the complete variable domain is DTGVSQNPRHKITKRGQNVTFRCDPISEHNRLYWYRQTLGQGPEFLTYFQNEAQLEKSRLLSDRFSAERPKGSFSTLEIQRTEQGDSAMYLCASSLGGSKGEAFFGQGTRLTVV.

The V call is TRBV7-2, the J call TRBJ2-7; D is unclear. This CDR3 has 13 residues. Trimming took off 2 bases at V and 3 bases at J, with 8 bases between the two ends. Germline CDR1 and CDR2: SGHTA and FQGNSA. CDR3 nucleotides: TGTGCCAGCAGCTTATGGGCCGACTACGAGCAGTACTTC. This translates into CASSLWADYEQYF.

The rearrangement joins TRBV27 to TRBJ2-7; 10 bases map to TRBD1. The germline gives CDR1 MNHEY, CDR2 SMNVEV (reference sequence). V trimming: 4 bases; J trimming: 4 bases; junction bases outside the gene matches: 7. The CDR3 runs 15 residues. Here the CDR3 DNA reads TGTGCCAGCAGTTCCTACCGACAGGGGGCTTACGAGCAGTACTTC. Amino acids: CASSSYRQGAYEQYF.

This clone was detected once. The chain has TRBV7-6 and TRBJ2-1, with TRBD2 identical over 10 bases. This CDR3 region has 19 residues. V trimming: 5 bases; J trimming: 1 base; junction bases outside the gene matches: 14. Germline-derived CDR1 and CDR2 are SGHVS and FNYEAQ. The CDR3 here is CASSTAGSGGKGSYNEQFF. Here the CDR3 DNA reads TGTGCCAGCAGCACCGCGGGTAGCGGGGGGAAAGGGTCCTACAATGAGCAGTTCTTC.

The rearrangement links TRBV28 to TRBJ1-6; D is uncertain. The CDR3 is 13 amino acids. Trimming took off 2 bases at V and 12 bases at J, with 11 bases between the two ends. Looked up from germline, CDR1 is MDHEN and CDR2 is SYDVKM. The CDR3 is CASSLGPGGPLHF. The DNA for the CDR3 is TGTGCCAGCAGTTTAGGACCGGGAGGACCCCTCCACTTT.

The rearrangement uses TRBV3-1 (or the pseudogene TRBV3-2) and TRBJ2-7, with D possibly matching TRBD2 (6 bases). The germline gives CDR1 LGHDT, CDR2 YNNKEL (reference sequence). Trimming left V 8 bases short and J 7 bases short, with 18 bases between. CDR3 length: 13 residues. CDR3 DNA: TGTGCCAGCGGCGCCCTCTGGCGGGGAGAGCAGTACTTC. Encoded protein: CASGALWRGEQYF.

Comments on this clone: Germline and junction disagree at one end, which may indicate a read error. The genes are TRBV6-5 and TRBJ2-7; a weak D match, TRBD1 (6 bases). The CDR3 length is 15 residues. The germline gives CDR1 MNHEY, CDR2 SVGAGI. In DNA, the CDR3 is TGTGCCAGCAGTTACCAGCCAGGGGCCTCCCACGAGCAGTACTTC. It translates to CASSYQPGASHEQYF.

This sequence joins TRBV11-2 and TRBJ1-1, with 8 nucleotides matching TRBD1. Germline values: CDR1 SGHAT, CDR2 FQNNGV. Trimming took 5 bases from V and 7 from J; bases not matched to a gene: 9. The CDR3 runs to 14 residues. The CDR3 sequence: CASSPRQGTNEAFF. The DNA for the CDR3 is TGTGCCAGCAGCCCTCGACAGGGGACTAATGAAGCTTTCTTT.

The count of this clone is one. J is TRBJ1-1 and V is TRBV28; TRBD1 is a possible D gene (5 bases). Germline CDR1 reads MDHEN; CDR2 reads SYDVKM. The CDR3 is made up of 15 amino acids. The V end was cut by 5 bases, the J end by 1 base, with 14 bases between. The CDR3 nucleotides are TGTGCCAGCAGTCCAAGTGTCAGGGCGAACACTGAAGCTTTCTTT. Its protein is CASSPSVRANTEAFF.